These 2 T cell receptor beta chains share one sample of origin, sequenced in a study of blood T cell repertoires in COVID-19. The table came from immunoSEQ multiplex PCR; TCRdb's copy has only in-frame clones and leaves some out. In the table there are more than 200,000 clones, about 85% of which are singletons. The sequenced material came from peripheral blood. Source of these receptors: a man between 65 and 80 years old with acute or convalescent COVID-19.

The rearrangement uses TRBV5-6 and TRBJ1-1; no definite D call. CDR1 is SGHDT and CDR2 is YYEEEE in the germline V gene. CDR3 length equals 15 residues. Trimming pared 1 base from V and 0 bases from J, leaving 10 bases between. The CDR3 DNA follows: TGTGCCAGCAGCTTGTATGGAGCTATGAACACTGAAGCTTTCTTT. Translated: CASSLYGAMNTEAFF. Drawing the rest from reference TRBV5-6 and TRBJ1-1, the complete variable domain is DAGVTQSPTHLIKTRGQQVTLRCSPKSGHDTVSWYQQALGQGPQFIFQYYEEEERQRGNFPDRFSGHQFPNYSSELNVNALLLGDSALYLCASSLYGAMNTEAFFGQGTRLTVV.

This clone was seen only a few times. This chain joins TRBV5-1 and TRBJ2-3; D is undetermined. The CDR3 totals 14 residues. V lost 5 bases, J lost 2 bases, and 12 bases lay in between. Germline V gene data show CDR1 as SGHRS and CDR2 as YFSETQ. CDR3 bases: TGCGCCAGCAGTTTAGCCTTGAACACAGATACGCAGTATTTT. This gives the protein CASSLALNTDTQYF.